This TCR beta chain stems from a study of shared clonotypes between healthy human individuals. V gave up 8 bases and J gave up 8 bases, with 15 bases separating them. This CDR3 has 13 amino acids. Germline V gene lookup returns CDR1 MNHNS and CDR2 SASEGT. Clones were read by immunoSEQ multiplex PCR, and TCRdb kept only the in-frame ones, dropping some. The table shows roughly 2.5 million clones, with roughly 92% occurring only once. This receptor was obtained from a man between 18 and 29 years old in good health. Sequenced: naive CD4+ T cells sorted from blood. The subset denotes: CD45RA+ positively selected. The chain is built from TRBV6-1 and TRBJ1-4; D unclear. The CDR3 spells CASGSLGSEKLFF. The CDR3 region has the DNA TGTGCCAGCGGATCCTTGGGCTCAGAAAAACTGTTTTTT.